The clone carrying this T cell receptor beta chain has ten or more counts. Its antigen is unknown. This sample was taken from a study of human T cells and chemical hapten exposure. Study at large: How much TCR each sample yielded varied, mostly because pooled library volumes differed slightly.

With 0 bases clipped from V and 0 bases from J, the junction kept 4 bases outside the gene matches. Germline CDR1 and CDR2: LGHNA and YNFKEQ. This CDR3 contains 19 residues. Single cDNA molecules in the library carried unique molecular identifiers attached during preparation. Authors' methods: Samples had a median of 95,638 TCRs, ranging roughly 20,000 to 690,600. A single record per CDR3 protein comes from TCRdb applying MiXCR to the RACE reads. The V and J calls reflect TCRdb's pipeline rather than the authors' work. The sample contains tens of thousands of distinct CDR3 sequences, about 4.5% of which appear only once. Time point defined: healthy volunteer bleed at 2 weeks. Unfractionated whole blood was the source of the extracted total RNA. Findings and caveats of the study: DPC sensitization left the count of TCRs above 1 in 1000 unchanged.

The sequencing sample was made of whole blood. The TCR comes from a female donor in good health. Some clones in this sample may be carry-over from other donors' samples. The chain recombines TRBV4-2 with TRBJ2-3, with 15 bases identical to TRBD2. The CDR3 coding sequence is TGTGCCAGCAGCCAAGAACGGACTAGCGGGGGGGCTAGCACAGATACGCAGTATTTT. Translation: CASSQERTSGGASTDTQYF.